These T cell receptor beta chains were read from a single sample in a study of PD-L1 blockade in urothelial cancer. The table came from immunoSEQ multiplex PCR; TCRdb's copy has only in-frame clones and leaves some out. The profile shows about 66,000 clones, around nine tenths of them singletons. This specimen was PBMCs, taken around atezolizumab (anti-PD-L1) treatment. The receptor source for this set is a man aged 55 to 70 with urothelial cancer. Both conserved end residues are part of each CDR3. A D gene is named only where the DNA matches it firmly. Rows may omit the clone size; those that give it use once, few, many or a size class.

D: .; V: TRBV30; J: TRBJ2-7; size: .; DNA: TGTGCCTGGAGTGTAAGGAGGGAGCAGTACTTC; CDR3: CAWSVRREQYF
D: .; V: TRBV6-1; J: TRBJ1-2; size: .; DNA: TGTGCCAGCAGGGCAGGGTCGAGCTATGGCTACACCTTC; CDR3: CASRAGSSYGYTF
D: .; V: TRBV28; J: TRBJ1-3; size: .; DNA: TGTGCCAGCAGCGCAATCTCTCGCAGGCCTGGAAACACCATATATTTT; CDR3: CASSAISRRPGNTIYF
D: TRBD1; V: TRBV19; J: TRBJ1-5; size: .; DNA: TGTGCCAGTAGTGCCGGGACAGGAGGCGGTCAGCCCCAGCATTTT; CDR3: CASSAGTGGGQPQHF
D: TRBD1; V: TRBV27; J: TRBJ2-7; size: once; DNA: TGTGCCAGCAGACCGACAGGGACCTTTTCCTACGAGCAGTACTTC; CDR3: CASRPTGTFSYEQYF
D: .; V: TRBV4-2; J: TRBJ2-1; size: .; DNA: TGTGCCAGCAGCCAAGGGGACTATGAGCAGTTCTTC; CDR3: CASSQGDYEQFF
D: TRBD1; V: TRBV7-9; J: TRBJ2-7; size: .; DNA: TGTGCCAGCAGCTTGGGACAGGGAGCCTACGAGCAGTACTTC; CDR3: CASSLGQGAYEQYF
D: .; V: TRBV7-3; J: TRBJ2-1; size: .; DNA: TGTGCCAGCAGCTCCCGGGTGGGTGAGCAGTTCTTC; CDR3: CASSSRVGEQFF
D: .; V: TRBV11-2; J: TRBJ2-7; size: .; DNA: TGTGCCAGCAGCTTAGCTATAGCGAGCTCCTACGAGCAGTACTTC; CDR3: CASSLAIASSYEQYF
D: .; V: TRBV6-6; J: TRBJ1-2; size: once; DNA: TGTGCCAGCAGTTACGTCAGGGACTATGGCTACACCTTC; CDR3: CASSYVRDYGYTF
D: .; V: TRBV7-8; J: TRBJ2-7; size: .; DNA: TGTGCCAGCAGCCCGAGGATCTCCTACGAGCAGTACTTC; CDR3: CASSPRISYEQYF
D: .; V: TRBV9; J: TRBJ2-2; size: .; DNA: TGTGCCAGCAGCCCTCTAGCGTCGGGAGACACCGGGGAGCTGTTTTTT; CDR3: CASSPLASGDTGELFF
D: TRBD1; V: TRBV9; J: TRBJ1-3; size: .; DNA: TGTGCCAGCAGCGTAGACAGGGGTGGAAACACCATATATTTT; CDR3: CASSVDRGGNTIYF
D: .; V: TRBV5-1; J: TRBJ1-2; size: .; DNA: TGCGCCAGCAGCATCCTGTCTTCCTATGGCTACACCTTC; CDR3: CASSILSSYGYTF
D: .; V: TRBV7-2; J: TRBJ2-7; size: .; DNA: TGTGCCAGCAGCCCCGTTATCCGCTCACCCGGCGAGCAGTACTTC; CDR3: CASSPVIRSPGEQYF
D: .; V: TRBV21-1; J: TRBJ1-2; size: .; DNA: TGTGCCAGCTGGCTTTTCCCTTACTATGGCTACACCTTC; CDR3: CASWLFPYYGYTF
D: TRBD1; V: TRBV6-6; J: TRBJ2-7; size: .; DNA: TGTGCCAGCGCCCGCCGGGACAGAAGCTCCTACGAGCAGTACTTC; CDR3: CASARRDRSSYEQYF
D: .; V: TRBV10-3; J: TRBJ1-5; size: .; DNA: TGTGCCATCAGTAGGGACAAAAATCAGCCCCAGCATTTT; CDR3: CAISRDKNQPQHF
D: TRBD2; V: TRBV5-1; J: TRBJ2-3; size: .; DNA: TGCGCCAGCAGACGTATCAGCGGGGGAGTTAGCACAGATACGCAGTATTTT; CDR3: CASRRISGGVSTDTQYF
D: TRBD1; V: TRBV29-1; J: TRBJ1-2; size: .; DNA: TGCAGCGTTAGGACAGGCGGTAACTATGGCTACACCTTC; CDR3: CSVRTGGNYGYTF
D: .; V: TRBV30; J: TRBJ2-7; size: .; DNA: TGTGCCTGGAGGGCAGGGGCAAAGTACGAGCAGTACTTC; CDR3: CAWRAGAKYEQYF
D: .; V: TRBV11-2; J: TRBJ1-1; size: .; DNA: TGTGCCAGCCTACGCCCCCAGGGCGACACTGAAGCTTTCTTT; CDR3: CASLRPQGDTEAFF
D: .; V: TRBV2; J: TRBJ1-4; size: .; DNA: TGTGCCAGCAAAACACAGGGAACTAATGAAAAACTGTTTTTT; CDR3: CASKTQGTNEKLFF
D: .; V: TRBV27; J: TRBJ2-7; size: .; DNA: TGTGCCAGCAAAGGGGGTACAGTCCGACCCTACGAGCAGTACTTC; CDR3: CASKGGTVRPYEQYF
D: TRBD1; V: TRBV12-5; J: TRBJ1-4; size: .; DNA: TGTGCTAGTGGAATTACAGGGGGCGAGGGACTAAGTGAAAAACTGTTTTTT; CDR3: CASGITGGEGLSEKLFF
D: .; V: TRBV6-1; J: TRBJ1-5; size: .; DNA: TGTGCCAGCAGTGAGGCAGGGGCAGGTCAGCCCCAGCATTTT; CDR3: CASSEAGAGQPQHF
D: TRBD1; V: TRBV30; J: TRBJ2-7; size: .; DNA: TGTGCCTGGAGTCTCCGGGACAGTGGAACCTACGAGCAGTACTTC; CDR3: CAWSLRDSGTYEQYF
D: .; V: TRBV10-3; J: TRBJ2-7; size: .; DNA: TGTGCCACCAAAGGGGTAGGAACCTACGAGCAGTACTTC; CDR3: CATKGVGTYEQYF
D: .; V: TRBV7-9; J: TRBJ2-5; size: .; DNA: TGTGCCAGCAGCCCCCCCGGAGAGACCCAGTACTTC; CDR3: CASSPPGETQYF
D: .; V: TRBV4-3; J: TRBJ1-1; size: .; DNA: TGCGCCAGCAGCCAGCCGGGGAACACTGAAGCTTTCTTT; CDR3: CASSQPGNTEAFF
D: TRBD1; V: TRBV27; J: TRBJ2-7; size: .; DNA: TGTGCCAGCAAGACAGGGGTGGGAGAGCAGTACTTC; CDR3: CASKTGVGEQYF
D: .; V: TRBV28; J: TRBJ2-3; size: .; DNA: TGTGCCAGCAGTTTCATGGGGCGGTATAATAGGGATACGCAGTATTTT; CDR3: CASSFMGRYNRDTQYF
D: TRBD1; V: TRBV7-9; J: TRBJ2-7; size: .; DNA: TGTGCCAGCAGCTTAGCGGTACCGGGACAGGAGTACTACGAGCAGTACTTC; CDR3: CASSLAVPGQEYYEQYF
D: TRBD2; V: TRBV6-6; J: TRBJ2-2; size: .; DNA: TGTGCCAGCACTATAATAAGCGGGAGATTCGCCGGGGAGCTGTTTTTT; CDR3: CASTIISGRFAGELFF
D: .; V: TRBV10-3; J: TRBJ1-6; size: .; DNA: TGTGCCATCAGTGAGACCCACGGTGGGGCAGTCAATTCACCCCTCCACTTT; CDR3: CAISETHGGAVNSPLHF
D: TRBD1; V: TRBV27; J: TRBJ2-7; size: once; DNA: TGTGCCAGCAGTTCCGGGACAGGGGGGTACGAGCAGTACTTC; CDR3: CASSSGTGGYEQYF
D: .; V: TRBV5-1; J: TRBJ1-1; size: .; DNA: TGCGCCAGCAGCTTGCAGCAGGTAAACACTGAAGCTTTCTTT; CDR3: CASSLQQVNTEAFF
D: TRBD1; V: TRBV5-1; J: TRBJ2-6; size: once; DNA: TGCGCCAGCAGCTTGGAGTTGGGACAGGGGGCGGGTGGGGCCAACGTCCTGACTTTC; CDR3: CASSLELGQGAGGANVLTF
D: .; V: TRBV2; J: TRBJ1-1; size: .; DNA: TGTGCCAGCAGGTTCCTAGGACAGACAGAAGCTTTCTTT; CDR3: CASRFLGQTEAFF
D: TRBD1; V: TRBV5-6; J: TRBJ1-4; size: .; DNA: TGTGCCAGCAGCTTGGAAACAGGGGTTAATGAAAAACTGTTTTTT; CDR3: CASSLETGVNEKLFF
D: TRBD1; V: TRBV6-1; J: TRBJ1-5; size: once; DNA: TGTGCCAGCAGTGCGACGACAGGGGCCGCCGATCAGCCCCAGCATTTT; CDR3: CASSATTGAADQPQHF
D: .; V: TRBV7-3; J: TRBJ1-1; size: .; DNA: TGTGCCAGCAGCTCCTACCCGGGTAACACTGAAGCTTTCTTT; CDR3: CASSSYPGNTEAFF
D: .; V: TRBV30; J: TRBJ1-6; size: .; DNA: TGTGCCTGGAGGAGGTTAAATTCACCCCTCCACTTT; CDR3: CAWRRLNSPLHF
D: TRBD2; V: TRBV7-9; J: TRBJ2-1; size: .; DNA: TGTGCCAGCAGCCCCAGACTAGCGGGAACTGGCTCCTACAATGAGCAGTTCTTC; CDR3: CASSPRLAGTGSYNEQFF
D: .; V: TRBV25-1; J: TRBJ2-1; size: .; DNA: TGTGCCAGCCTTAGCGGAAGCTCCTACAATGAGCAGTTCTTC; CDR3: CASLSGSSYNEQFF
D: .; V: TRBV27; J: TRBJ2-3; size: once; DNA: TGTGCCAGCAAAGCCCATAACACAGATACGCAGTATTTT; CDR3: CASKAHNTDTQYF
D: .; V: TRBV28; J: TRBJ2-1; size: .; DNA: TGTGCCACCTACGAAAACAATGAGCAGTTCTTC; CDR3: CATYENNEQFF
D: .; V: TRBV7-2; J: TRBJ1-2; size: .; DNA: TGTGCCAGCAGCTTAGGGCAGGGGCCTAACTATGGCTACACCTTC; CDR3: CASSLGQGPNYGYTF
D: TRBD2; V: TRBV7-7; J: TRBJ2-7; size: .; DNA: TGTGCTAGCAGCTTAAATAGCGGGGGCTCGTACGAGCAGTACTTC; CDR3: CASSLNSGGSYEQYF
D: TRBD2; V: TRBV19; J: TRBJ2-3; size: .; DNA: TGTGCCAGTATGAGGCTAGCGGGAGTCACAGATACGCAGTATTTT; CDR3: CASMRLAGVTDTQYF
D: .; V: TRBV7-9; J: TRBJ1-1; size: .; DNA: TGTGCCAGCAGCGCGAAGGCTGGCGGCGTAGGGGAATACGGTGAAGCTTTCTTT; CDR3: CASSAKAGGVGEYGEAFF
D: .; V: TRBV14; J: TRBJ2-7; size: .; DNA: TGTGCCAGCACCAGGCCTATAACAGGGTATGTGTATGACGAGCAGTACTTC; CDR3: CASTRPITGYVYDEQYF
D: TRBD2; V: TRBV10-3; J: TRBJ2-7; size: .; DNA: TGTGCCATCAGTGCTCGGACTAGCGGATACGAGCAGTACTTC; CDR3: CAISARTSGYEQYF
D: TRBD1; V: TRBV30; J: TRBJ1-1; size: .; DNA: TGTGCCTCGTCAGGGGGTCGCAACACTGAAGCTTTCTTT; CDR3: CASSGGRNTEAFF